The 29 T cell receptor beta chains reported below all come from one sample, sequenced in a study of Graves' ophthalmopathy and Graves' hyperthyroidism. The sequenced template was RNA, covering the TCR beta CDR3 region. HTBI primers primed a first-round RT-PCR, and a second-round multiplex PCR followed. TCRdb analysed the multiplex PCR reads with MiXCR anew, one entry per CDR3 protein. The sample has some 160,000 distinct CDR3 sequences, around two fifths seen once; the top ten hold 7.5% to 10%. Source material: peripheral blood. These receptor sequences come from a man younger than 40 with Graves' ophthalmopathy.

This clonotype was counted ten times or more. The chain links TRBV30 to TRBJ2-7; D is possibly TRBD1 or TRBD2 (5 bases each). The CDR3 is 15 residues long. Germline-derived CDR1 and CDR2 are GTSNPN and SVGIG (reference sequence). V was shortened by 5 bases and J by 4 bases, with 21 bases between the two germline ends. The CDR3 sequence: CAWSVVAGSGYEQYF. CDR3 DNA: TGTGCCTGGTCGGTGGTAGCAGGGAGTGGGTACGAGCAGTACTTC.

The chain has TRBV7-8 and TRBJ2-5, with 8 bases lining up with TRBD2. The germline V gene encodes CDR1 SGHVS and CDR2 FQNEAQ. The CDR3 length is 16 residues. V lost 5 bases to trimming and J lost 0 bases; unmatched junction nucleotides: 8. In nucleotides, the CDR3 is TGTGCCAGCAGCCCACACTCCGGGGGGGACCAAGAGACCCAGTACTTC. Amino acid sequence: CASSPHSGGDQETQYF.

The chain recombines TRBV2 with TRBJ2-5; the D gene is possibly TRBD1 (6 bases). Per germline, CDR1 SNHLY and CDR2 FYNNEI. The V end was cut by 8 bases, the J end by 5 bases, with 9 bases between. The CDR3 loop spans 11 amino acids. The CDR3 sequence: CASAQGETQYF. The CDR3 DNA reads TGTGCCAGCGCGCAGGGGGAGACCCAGTACTTC.

At least ten counts were recorded for this clonotype. This rearrangement joins TRBV7-2 to TRBJ2-5, with 8 bases aligning to TRBD1. Per germline, CDR1 SGHTA and CDR2 FQGNSA. J was trimmed by 2 bases and V by 0 bases; bases with no gene match: 2. The CDR3 length is 15 residues. CDR3: CASSLAGQGQETQYF. The CDR3 nucleotides read TGTGCCAGCAGCTTAGCCGGACAGGGACAAGAGACCCAGTACTTC.

The chain couples TRBV12-3 or TRBV12-4 to TRBJ1-1; 10 positions match TRBD1. The CDR3 loop spans 13 amino acids. J was trimmed by 8 bases and V by 7 bases; bases with no gene match: 7. The CDR3 sequence: CASTTGQGFEAFF. The CDR3 coding sequence is TGTGCCAGCACTACGGGACAGGGGTTCGAAGCTTTCTTT.

This clonotype was picked up many times. V and J are TRBV7-2 and TRBJ2-7; D is possibly TRBD2 (5 bases). Trimming stripped 0 bases from V and 6 bases from J, with 15 bases between. CDR1 SGHTA and CDR2 FQGNSA come from the germline V gene. This CDR3 comprises 15 residues. The DNA of the CDR3 is TGTGCCAGCAGCTTAGCGTGGACCGGGGAACTCGAGCAGTACTTC. Its protein product is CASSLAWTGELEQYF.

This chain uses TRBV7-8 with TRBJ2-7; 13 nucleotides agree with TRBD2. This CDR3 has 17 amino acids. Germline-derived CDR1 and CDR2 are SGHVS and FQNEAQ. Trimming at V came to 5 bases and at J to 4 bases, leaving 11 bases not matched to a gene. DNA for the CDR3: TGTGCCAGCAGCCCTGATCACGGACTAGCGGGAGAGTACGAGCAGTACTTC. As protein: CASSPDHGLAGEYEQYF.

The chain recombines TRBV28 with TRBJ2-5; 9 nucleotides align to TRBD1. Looked up from germline, CDR1 is MDHEN and CDR2 is SYDVKM. CDR3 length: 12 residues. The V and J ends lost 5 bases and 11 bases, in that order; junction bases with no gene match: 6. Here the CDR3 reads CASSIPGQGQYF. The CDR3 region has the DNA TGTGCCAGCAGTATACCGGGACAGGGTCAGTACTTC.

The chain combines TRBV28 with TRBJ2-7; TRBD1 matches at 7 bases. Trimming took 3 bases from V and 2 from J; bases not matched to a gene: 4. CDR1 MDHEN and CDR2 SYDVKM come from the germline V gene. The length of the CDR3 is 14 residues. The CDR3 sequence: CASSFDDRAYEQYF. In DNA, the CDR3 is TGTGCCAGCAGTTTTGACGACAGGGCCTACGAGCAGTACTTC.

This chain connects TRBV6-5 to TRBJ2-7, with a weak D call TRBD2 (6 bases). The CDR3 contains 14 residues. Trimming took 2 bases from V and 4 from J, leaving 12 bases between them. CDR1 and CDR2 from the germline V gene are MNHEY and SVGAGI. This CDR3 reads CASSYGGVEYEQYF. In DNA form, the CDR3 reads TGTGCCAGCAGTTACGGAGGGGTAGAGTACGAGCAGTACTTC.

This chain links TRBV6-1 with TRBJ2-2; D unclear. The CDR3 has 13 residues. Germline assignment: CDR1 MNHNS and CDR2 SASEGT. V was clipped by 6 bases and J by 5 bases, with 10 bases between them. DNA for the CDR3: TGTGCCAGCAGATCCGACAAAACCGGGGAGCTGTTTTTT. Translating it yields CASRSDKTGELFF.

V usage is TRBV5-1 and J usage is TRBJ1-2; D remains ambiguous. Germline V gene lookup returns CDR1 SGHRS and CDR2 YFSETQ. The V and J ends lost 4 bases and 2 bases respectively, with 9 bases between them. This CDR3 is 13 amino acids long. This CDR3 is CASSEDGNYGYTF. The CDR3 region has the DNA TGCGCCAGCAGCGAGGACGGAAACTATGGCTACACCTTC.

The chain uses TRBV6-5 and TRBJ1-3; D unresolved. The germline V and J ends were trimmed by 2 bases and 0 bases, with 8 bases remaining between them. The CDR3 is 15 residues long. The V gene's germline CDR1 is MNHEY and CDR2 SVGAGI. The CDR3 here is CASSYEAGSGNTIYF. CDR3 nucleotide sequence: TGTGCCAGCAGTTACGAAGCCGGCTCTGGAAACACCATATATTTT.

This clonotype was recorded many times. J is TRBJ1-1 and V is TRBV3-1, with D possibly being TRBD1 (6 bases). Germline CDR1 LGHDT, CDR2 YNNKEL (reference sequence). Trimming left V 1 base short and J 4 bases short, with 10 bases between. The CDR3 has 14 residues. The chain's CDR3 is CASSQVSRGTEAFF. CDR3 sequence (DNA): TGTGCCAGCAGCCAAGTGAGCAGGGGCACTGAAGCTTTCTTT.

This clonotype has ten or more counts. The chain couples TRBV30 to TRBJ1-1; no clear D gene. The CDR3 is 13 residues long. V was clipped by 3 bases and J by 3 bases, with 11 bases between them. Germline loops: CDR1 GTSNPN, CDR2 SVGIG (reference sequence). The CDR3 loop reads CAWRVGRDTEAFF. The CDR3 nucleotides read TGTGCCTGGAGGGTAGGGAGGGACACTGAAGCTTTCTTT.

V gene TRBV9 combines with J gene TRBJ1-3, with D hard to call. Germline V gene lookup returns CDR1 SGDLS and CDR2 YYNGEE. V dropped 3 bases and J dropped 8 bases, with 18 bases sitting between them. The CDR3 is made up of 15 amino acids. CDR3 nucleotide sequence: TGTGCCAGCAGCGACAACCGGGATGAGGTTCACACCATATATTTT. This encodes CASSDNRDEVHTIYF.

The sample holds many counts of this clonotype. The V call is TRBV12-3 or TRBV12-4, the J call TRBJ2-5; no clear D gene. The CDR3 covers 13 residues. V gave up 5 bases and J gave up 5 bases, with 12 bases separating them. The CDR3 loop is CASSGNGRETQYF. The CDR3 region has the DNA TGTGCCAGCAGTGGGAATGGCAGGGAGACCCAGTACTTC.

This clonotype was detected many times. The V and J genes are TRBV12-3 or TRBV12-4 and TRBJ2-7, with TRBD1 as a possible D gene (6 bases). V was clipped by 1 base and J by 3 bases, with 10 bases between them. The CDR3 covers 14 residues. DNA for the CDR3: TGTGCCAGCAGTTTAGGACAGGCCGACTACGAGCAGTACTTC. Its protein product is CASSLGQADYEQYF.

J is TRBJ2-5 and V is TRBV6-1; no reliable D call. CDR1 MNHNS and CDR2 SASEGT come from the germline V gene. The CDR3 sequence is 15 residues long. V was trimmed by 5 bases and J by 1 base, leaving 14 bases between them. The DNA for the CDR3 is TGTGCCAGCAGTAAAACCCAGGTGGCCCAAGAGACCCAGTACTTC. It yields the protein CASSKTQVAQETQYF.

This clonotype was counted many times. V usage is TRBV27 and J usage is TRBJ2-7, with 15 bases identical to TRBD2. With 6 bases clipped from V and 6 bases from J, the junction kept 3 bases outside the gene matches. The germline V gene encodes CDR1 MNHEY and CDR2 SMNVEV (reference sequence). The CDR3 length is 14 residues. The CDR3 sequence: CASRRTSGRGEQYF. The CDR3 coding sequence is TGTGCCAGCAGACGGACTAGCGGGAGGGGCGAGCAGTACTTC.

This clonotype has at least ten counts. The chain employs TRBV2 and TRBJ2-5, with 9 bases aligning to TRBD2. V shed 2 bases, J shed 6 bases, and the junction held 10 bases outside the gene matches. Germline V CDR1 and CDR2: SNHLY, FYNNEI. The CDR3 is 16 amino acids. CDR3 in amino acids: CASSEFMAGGPQTQYF. In nucleotides, the CDR3 is TGTGCCAGCAGTGAATTTATGGCGGGAGGGCCGCAGACCCAGTACTTC.

The chain combines TRBV11-1 with TRBJ2-5; 10 bases are a match to TRBD1. Germline V gives CDR1 SGHAT, CDR2 FQDESV (reference sequence). After removal of 5 bases from V and 5 bases from J, the junction contained 5 bases not matched to a gene. The CDR3 loop spans 14 amino acids. The CDR3 loop is CASSPGQGVETQYF. CDR3 bases: TGTGCCAGCAGCCCTGGACAGGGGGTCGAGACCCAGTACTTC. Full variable domain (outside the CDR3, taken from reference TRBV11-1 and TRBJ2-5): EAEVAQSPRYKITEKSQAVAFWCDPISGHATLYWYRQILGQGPELLVQFQDESVVDDSQLPKDRFSAERLKGVDSTLKIQPAELGDSAMYLCASSPGQGVETQYFGPGTRLLVL.

A few counts support this clonotype. This CDR3 is CASSSPLAGGRETQYF. As DNA, the CDR3 is TGTGCCAGCAGCTCCCCTCTAGCGGGGGGGCGGGAGACCCAGTACTTC. The gene calls are TRBV28 and TRBJ2-5; TRBD2 matches 12 bases. CDR1 is MDHEN and CDR2 is SYDVKM in the germline V gene. V dropped 6 bases and J dropped 5; count of bases not matched to a gene: 10. The length of the CDR3 is 16 residues.

The sample holds one count of this clonotype. V usage is TRBV12-3 or TRBV12-4 and J usage is TRBJ2-5, with D possibly TRBD2 on 5 matching bases. With 7 bases removed from V and 7 bases from J, the gap between germline ends came to 16 bases. CDR3 length: 13 amino acids. The CDR3 here is CASTVDWEWTQYF. CDR3 in DNA: TGTGCCAGCACTGTGGACTGGGAATGGACCCAGTACTTC.

This clonotype was seen ten or more times. For the CDR3, the DNA is TGTGCCAGCAGTGTCCGGGACACCTATAGCAATCAGCCCCAGCATTTT. It translates to CASSVRDTYSNQPQHF. The chain uses TRBV12-3 or TRBV12-4 and TRBJ1-5, with a possible D match to TRBD1 (6 bases). The CDR3 consists of 16 residues. The V gene lost 5 bases and the J gene lost 0 bases, with 14 bases spanning the gap.

This chain joins TRBV12-3 or TRBV12-4 and TRBJ1-5; possibly TRBD1 for D (5 bases). The ends were cut back, 6 bases at V and 7 bases at J, with 19 bases in the middle. This CDR3 is built from 15 residues. Here the CDR3 DNA reads TGTGCCAGCAGCTTTGGGGAGGGGCTTGGGCAGCCCCAGCATTTT. Translating it yields CASSFGEGLGQPQHF.

This clonotype was recorded at least ten times. V usage is TRBV19 and J usage is TRBJ2-2; TRBD2 matches 11 bases. From germline, CDR1 is LNHDA and CDR2 SQIVND (reference sequence). The junction had 7 bases not matched to a gene; V was cut back by 7 bases and J by 6 bases. The CDR3 extends over 15 amino acids. CDR3 nucleotide sequence: TGTGCCAGTAATAGCGGGAGGGCCAGGGCCGGGGAGCTGTTTTTT. It encodes CASNSGRARAGELFF.

Many counts were recorded for this clonotype. The chain joins TRBV7-2 to TRBJ2-7; D call uncertain. The V end lost 3 bases, the J end lost 3 bases, and 24 bases lay between the germline ends. From germline, CDR1 is SGHTA and CDR2 FQGNSA. CDR3 size: 18 residues. This CDR3 reads CASSFKRMTAGVYYEQYF. CDR3 coding DNA: TGTGCCAGCAGCTTTAAGAGAATGACGGCCGGCGTTTACTACGAGCAGTACTTC.

This clonotype was recorded many times. Here the CDR3 reads CASRIQGVPYEQYF. Written as DNA, the CDR3 is TGTGCCAGCAGAATCCAGGGGGTCCCCTACGAGCAGTACTTC. The rearrangement links TRBV6-1 to TRBJ2-7; 7 positions match TRBD1. The CDR3 contains 14 residues. CDR1 is MNHNS, CDR2 SASEGT, per germline. V lost 6 bases, J lost 2 bases, and 7 bases stayed unmatched.